This TCR beta chain was sequenced during a study of regulatory T cells in long-lasting Graves disease. Combining iRepertoire HTBI primers with Arm-PCR of CDR3 regions, the authors built TCR beta libraries. Under the authors' procedure: Looking across samples, the authors found 55 to 80 TRBV and 12 to 15 TRBJ segments. Via MiXCR, TCRdb re-called the multiplex PCR reads, giving one row per CDR3 protein. The V and J calls shown here were made by TCRdb, not taken from the authors' results. Counted here are 400,000 to 500,000 distinct CDR3 sequences, 21% occurring once; the ten biggest clones make up approximately 14%. Study-level results: Compared with new cases, persistent Graves' patients showed reduced TCR diversity. Having only a small sample size may have limited accuracy.

Time point described: persistent/refractory GD, antithyroid drugs over 5 years with positive TRAb. The authors made the TCR library using RNA they extracted from PBMCs. Peripheral blood, at about 8.9 milliliters, went into EDTA tubes. This clonotype was detected ten times or more. Antigen specificity is unknown. The CDR3 length is 18 residues. Germline V CDR1 and CDR2: MDHEN, SYDVKM. Losses at the gene ends were 4 bases for V and 0 bases for J; bases not matched to a gene: 10. The sequenced sample was peripheral blood mononuclear cells (PBMCs), obtained when the disease was refractory, from a patient treated with antithyroid drugs. This chain joins TRBV28 and TRBJ2-5, with 11 nucleotides matching TRBD1. This sequence was found in a female donor with Graves disease. The CDR3 reads CASSSLLGQGAHQETQYF. Here the CDR3 DNA reads TGTGCCAGCAGTTCCCTGTTAGGACAGGGGGCGCACCAAGAGACCCAGTACTTC.